One and the same sample provided the 18 T cell receptor beta chains below, sequenced in a study of blood T cell repertoires in COVID-19. Here immunoSEQ multiplex PCR was the method, and the copy in TCRdb shows in-frame clones only, minus some. This repertoire shows about 300,000 clones, about nine tenths found once; its top ten account for about 4.2%. Material: PBMCs or T cells enriched from blood (not recorded which). These receptors were collected from a man aged 30 to 39 who had recovered from COVID-19.

The J gene is TRBJ1-4, the V gene TRBV7-6; a weak D match, TRBD1 (5 bases). Germline V gives CDR1 SGHVS, CDR2 FNYEAQ. The CDR3 runs to 16 residues. Trimming stripped 5 bases from V and 8 bases from J, with 21 bases between. The CDR3 sequence: CASSLRVGGGREKLFF. The CDR3 coding sequence is TGTGCCAGCAGCCTCCGGGTCGGGGGTGGACGCGAAAAACTGTTTTTT.

The CDR3 loop is CATSDGTGGLETQYF. As DNA, the CDR3 is TGTGCCACCAGTGATGGGACAGGGGGCTTGGAGACCCAGTACTTC. The rearrangement links TRBV24-1 to TRBJ2-5, with 12 bases matching TRBD1. V shed 3 bases, J shed 5 bases, and the junction held 3 bases outside the gene matches. The length of the CDR3 is 15 residues. In germline, CDR1 is KGHDR, CDR2 SFDVKD.

As for this clone: The sample carries other DNA sequences with the same CDR3. This chain connects TRBV6-5 to TRBJ1-4, with D perhaps TRBD1 (6 bases). The germline V and J ends were trimmed by 0 bases and 8 bases, with 13 bases remaining between them. The germline V gene has CDR1 MNHEY and CDR2 SVGAGI. The CDR3 runs 15 residues. CDR3 nucleotides: TGTGCCAGCAGTTACTCTGGGGGCGGGGGCGAAAAACTGTTTTTT. It is translated as CASSYSGGGGEKLFF.

The rearrangement joins TRBV7-2 to TRBJ2-1, with TRBD1 as a possible D gene (5 bases). CDR3 length equals 12 residues. Germline assignment: CDR1 SGHTA and CDR2 FQGNSA. Trimming took 2 bases from V and 7 from J, leaving 6 bases between them. This CDR3 reads CASSLSGNEQFF. The CDR3 DNA follows: TGTGCCAGCAGCTTATCAGGGAATGAGCAGTTCTTC.

The rearrangement uses TRBV5-1 and TRBJ1-3; perhaps TRBD1 as D (5 bases). This CDR3 is built from 15 residues. Germline assignment: CDR1 SGHRS and CDR2 YFSETQ. V lost 6 bases and J lost 0, with 13 bases in between. This chain's CDR3 is CASTLDSNSGNTIYF. CDR3 DNA sequence: TGCGCCAGCACCTTAGACAGCAACTCTGGAAACACCATATATTTT.

The V call is TRBV5-1, the J call TRBJ1-4; D remains ambiguous. Germline-derived CDR1 and CDR2 are SGHRS and YFSETQ. The CDR3 length is 15 residues. Deletions cut 1 base from V and 0 bases from J, with 7 bases between. DNA of the CDR3: TGCGCCAGCAGCTTGACGCAGTCAACTAATGAAAAACTGTTTTTT. It translates to CASSLTQSTNEKLFF. The full variable domain, completed using reference TRBV5-1 and TRBJ1-4, is KAGVTQTPRYLIKTRGQQVTLSCSPISGHRSVSWYQQTPGQGLQFLFEYFSETQRNKGNFPGRFSGRQFSNSRSEMNVSTLELGDSALYLCASSLTQSTNEKLFFGSGTQLSVL.

This clone was seen only a few times. V is TRBV19 and J is TRBJ1-2, with 10 bases identical to TRBD1. Germline CDR1 and CDR2: LNHDA and SQIVND (reference sequence). The V segment lost 3 bases and the J segment 7 bases; nucleotides outside the gene matches: 5. This CDR3 region has 14 residues. Here the CDR3 reads CASSIPDRGFGYTF. CDR3 sequence (DNA): TGTGCCAGTAGTATTCCGGACAGGGGGTTTGGCTACACCTTC.

The chain has TRBV10-2 and TRBJ2-5; no clear D gene. V dropped 5 bases and J dropped 5 bases, with 12 bases sitting between them. In germline, CDR1 is WSHSY, CDR2 SAAADI. This CDR3 region has 13 residues. The CDR3 nucleotides are TGCGCCAGCAGTCCTTCGGAGTGGGAGACCCAGTACTTC. Protein product: CASSPSEWETQYF.

J is TRBJ2-2 and V is TRBV19, with D perhaps TRBD1 (6 bases). Germline assignment: CDR1 LNHDA and CDR2 SQIVND (reference sequence). This CDR3 spans 15 amino acids. V was clipped by 5 bases and J by 5 bases, with 15 bases between them. CDR3 loop: CASSSNRVGTGELFF. In nucleotides, the CDR3 is TGTGCCAGTAGTTCCAACAGGGTAGGAACCGGGGAGCTGTTTTTT.

This chain joins TRBV18 and TRBJ2-2, with TRBD1 matching over 10 bases. Losses at the gene ends were 3 bases for V and 4 bases for J; bases not matched to a gene: 5. The CDR3 runs to 16 residues. CDR1 is KGHSH, CDR2 LQKENI, per germline. The CDR3 nucleotides read TGTGCCAGCTCACCGGGGACAGGGGTCATCACCGGGGAGCTGTTTTTT. Translation: CASSPGTGVITGELFF.

The V and J genes are TRBV7-9 and TRBJ2-5, with D maybe TRBD2 (5 bases). Trimming took off 1 base at V and 2 bases at J, with 11 bases between the two ends. The CDR3 runs 15 residues. Germline V CDR1 and CDR2: SEHNR, FQNEAQ (reference sequence). The chain's CDR3 is CASSLVLGSQETQYF. The CDR3 DNA follows: TGTGCCAGCAGCTTAGTACTAGGATCGCAAGAGACCCAGTACTTC.

This sequence joins TRBV28 and TRBJ1-4, with 12 bases that match TRBD1. J was trimmed by 10 bases and V by 5 bases; bases with no gene match: 8. The CDR3 runs to 15 residues. The germline gives CDR1 MDHEN, CDR2 SYDVKM. The CDR3 reads CASSLRDRGRGKLFF. For the CDR3, the DNA is TGTGCCAGCAGTCTCCGGGACAGGGGGCGCGGAAAACTGTTTTTT.

This chain joins TRBV7-9 and TRBJ2-3; D gene unclear. The CDR3 length is 12 residues. Deletions cut 3 bases from V and 8 bases from J, with 9 bases between. Germline-derived CDR1 and CDR2 are SEHNR and FQNEAQ (reference sequence). The CDR3 region is CASSFEHVTQYF. In DNA form, the CDR3 reads TGTGCCAGCAGCTTCGAGCATGTTACGCAGTATTTT. Together with reference TRBV7-9 and TRBJ2-3, the CDR3 gives the full variable domain: DTGVSQNPRHKITKRGQNVTFRCDPISEHNRLYWYRQTLGQGPEFLTYFQNEAQLEKSRLLSDRFSAERPKGSFSTLEIQRTEQGDSAMYLCASSFEHVTQYFGPGTRLTVL.

This sequence joins TRBV3-1 (or the pseudogene TRBV3-2) and TRBJ2-2; D remains unclear. This CDR3 contains 16 residues. The V end lost 0 bases, the J end lost 0 bases, and 8 bases lay between the germline ends. Germline CDR1 reads LGHDT; CDR2 reads YNNKEL (reference sequence). The CDR3 here is CASSQEWHANTGELFF. The DNA of the CDR3 is TGTGCCAGCAGCCAAGAATGGCACGCGAACACCGGGGAGCTGTTTTTT.

This chain links TRBV2 with TRBJ2-7; tentatively, D is TRBD2 (7 bases). CDR1 and CDR2 from the germline V gene are SNHLY and FYNNEI. Trimming shortened V by 7 bases and J by 0 bases, and 22 bases separated the two germline ends. CDR3 length: 17 residues. CDR3 protein: CASNLSGRGTSSYEQYF. In nucleotides, the CDR3 is TGTGCCAGCAACCTCTCTGGGAGGGGGACCAGCTCCTACGAGCAGTACTTC.

In the case of this clone: Other DNA sequences from this sample encode an identical CDR3 as well. The CDR3 nucleotides read TGCGCCAGCAGCCTGACAGGGAGAAACACTGAAGCTTTCTTT. It specifies CASSLTGRNTEAFF. The rearrangement uses TRBV5-1 and TRBJ1-1; TRBD1 matches at 7 bases. The length of the CDR3 is 14 residues. Trimming at V came to 4 bases and at J to 2 bases, leaving 5 bases not matched to a gene. In germline, CDR1 is SGHRS, CDR2 YFSETQ.

The CDR3 is CASSERGTGGSVSSYNEQFF. In DNA form, the CDR3 reads TGTGCCAGCAGTGAAAGAGGGACAGGGGGTTCCGTGAGCTCCTACAATGAGCAGTTCTTC. The chain links TRBV6-1 to TRBJ2-1; TRBD1 matches at 11 bases. V lost 2 bases and J lost 0; bases outside the gene matches: 12. This CDR3 is 20 amino acids long. Germline V lookup: CDR1 MNHNS, CDR2 SASEGT.

This chain uses TRBV24-1 with TRBJ1-5; TRBD1 is a possible D gene (6 bases). V was clipped by 5 bases and J by 4 bases, with 11 bases between them. Germline V CDR1 and CDR2: KGHDR, SFDVKD. This CDR3 region has 14 residues. The CDR3 reads CATSARGLNQPQHF. DNA for the CDR3: TGTGCCACCAGTGCCAGGGGACTAAATCAGCCCCAGCATTTT.